Shown below are 4 T cell receptor beta chains from a single sample sequenced in a study of shared clonotypes between healthy human individuals. TCRdb keeps only in-frame clones here, not all; method: immunoSEQ multiplex PCR. This sample has a few million clones, with more than 80% found just once. The sample comprised naive CD4+ T cells sorted from blood. Noted subset: CD45RA+ positively selected. Receptors originate from a man younger than 35 in good health.

This chain links TRBV28 with TRBJ1-1; 8 positions match TRBD1. Trimming took 3 bases from V and 5 from J; bases not matched to a gene: 11. Germline CDR1 MDHEN, CDR2 SYDVKM. The CDR3 loop spans 16 amino acids. The CDR3 loop reads CASSFLRLQGGTEAFF. Written as DNA, the CDR3 is TGTGCCAGCAGTTTCCTTCGCCTACAGGGGGGTACTGAAGCTTTCTTT.

The chain links TRBV29-1 to TRBJ2-7; 9 nucleotides align to TRBD1. CDR3 length: 14 residues. V trimming: 4 bases; J trimming: 5 bases; junction bases outside the gene matches: 9. CDR1 and CDR2 from the germline V gene are SQVTM and ANQGSEA. CDR3 residues: CSVGLGQGFHEQYF. For the CDR3, the DNA is TGCAGCGTTGGCCTGGGACAGGGCTTCCACGAGCAGTACTTC.

Points on this clone: Distinct nucleotide sequences in the sample also encode this CDR3. The V call is TRBV20-1, the J call TRBJ2-3; D ambiguous. Trimming cost V 3 bases and J 6 bases, with 7 bases left between them. The CDR3 consists of 11 residues. The germline gives CDR1 DFQATT, CDR2 SNEGSKA (reference sequence). CDR3 amino acids: CSASLGDTQYF. CDR3 coding DNA: TGCAGTGCTAGTTTGGGGGATACGCAGTATTTT.

V is TRBV28 and J is TRBJ1-5, with a weak D call TRBD1 (5 bases). The V gene's germline CDR1 is MDHEN and CDR2 SYDVKM. Trimming pared 2 bases from V and 0 bases from J, leaving 20 bases between. The CDR3 totals 19 residues. CDR3 nucleotides: TGTGCCAGCAGTTTAAGGGTCGGGGCAGCCACCTATAGCAATCAGCCCCAGCATTTT. It yields the protein CASSLRVGAATYSNQPQHF.